Below, 19 T cell receptor beta chains from the same sample are listed, as sequenced in a study of blood T cells in healthy people across ages. A second PCR of 7 to 11 cycles used a sample-barcoded 5' primer and a J-beta primer mix. TCRdb reanalysed the 5' RACE reads using MiXCR and keeps one entry per CDR3 protein. The sample lists under 850,000 distinct CDR3 sequences; around 36% were seen once. Source material: blood. These receptors all stem from a man aged 18 to 29 in good health.

CDR3 nucleotides: TGTGCCAGCAGTTACTCCGGGGCGGCGGGCACTGAAGCTTTCTTT. Translated, it gives CASSYSGAAGTEAFF. The chain joins TRBV6-6 to TRBJ1-1; possibly TRBD1 for D (5 bases). CDR1 is MNHNY and CDR2 is SVGAGI in the germline V gene (reference sequence). V was clipped by 0 bases and J by 4 bases, with 12 bases between them. The CDR3 length is 15 residues.

This clonotype has a handful of counts. V gene TRBV7-9 combines with J gene TRBJ2-3, with 9 bases identical to TRBD1. Germline CDR1 and CDR2: SEHNR and FQNEAQ (reference sequence). Unmatched junction bases numbered 7, after V lost 5 bases and J lost 1 base. The CDR3 covers 16 residues. The CDR3 sequence: CASSPTGGVGTDTQYF. CDR3 nucleotide sequence: TGTGCCAGCAGCCCAACAGGGGGCGTCGGCACAGATACGCAGTATTTT.

The chain is built from TRBV9 and TRBJ2-2, with D hard to call. Trimming cost V 3 bases and J 0 bases, with 6 bases left between them. The germline gives CDR1 SGDLS, CDR2 YYNGEE. This CDR3 contains 14 residues. The chain's CDR3 is CASSGLPNTGELFF. CDR3 sequence (DNA): TGTGCCAGCAGCGGGCTACCGAACACCGGGGAGCTGTTTTTT.

The chain carries TRBV10-3 and TRBJ1-2; D remains unclear. The V and J ends lost 8 bases and 0 bases respectively, with 16 bases between them. The CDR3 totals 15 residues. The germline gives CDR1 ENHRY, CDR2 SYGVKD. The CDR3 bases are TGTGCCATCCTCGCGGATGGGCCACCTAACTATGGCTACACCTTC. Translating it yields CAILADGPPNYGYTF.

The genes are TRBV2 and TRBJ1-2; D perhaps matches TRBD1 (5 bases). Trimming pared 5 bases from V and 4 bases from J, leaving 11 bases between. The CDR3 extends over 13 amino acids. Germline CDR1 and CDR2: SNHLY and FYNNEI. CDR3 sequence: CASSKGNRYGYTF. The CDR3, as DNA: TGTGCCAGCAGTAAGGGGAACCGCTATGGCTACACCTTC.

As for this clonotype: Compared with germline, one end of the junction differs, possibly owing to a read error. This chain uses TRBV20-1 with TRBJ2-3, with 7 bases aligning to TRBD1. This CDR3 has 14 residues. Per the germline V gene, CDR1 is DFQATT and CDR2 is SNEGSKA (reference sequence). CDR3 DNA sequence: TGCAGTGCTAGTTTGTATAGGGGGCAAGATATGCAGTATTTT. Amino acids: CSASLYRGQDMQYF.

V and J are TRBV29-1 and TRBJ2-1, with TRBD1 matching over 7 bases. CDR1 and CDR2 (germline): SQVTM, ANQGSEA. J was trimmed by 2 bases and V by 0 bases; bases with no gene match: 7. This CDR3 has 16 amino acids. The CDR3 region is CSVEDEPGTAYNEQFF. As DNA, the CDR3 is TGCAGCGTTGAAGACGAGCCCGGGACAGCCTACAATGAGCAGTTCTTC.

J is TRBJ2-7 and V is TRBV9; TRBD2 agrees at 10 bases. Germline V lookup: CDR1 SGDLS, CDR2 YYNGEE. The CDR3 is 15 amino acids. J gave up 7 bases and V 4 bases, and 11 bases lay outside the gene matches. The DNA of the CDR3 is TGTGCCAGCAGCCCGAGCGGGGGGGCCGGCAATGAGCAGTACTTC. Its protein product is CASSPSGGAGNEQYF.

The chain recombines TRBV4-2 with TRBJ2-2, with 13 bases lining up with TRBD2. The CDR3 runs 16 residues. Germline trimming cut 6 bases from V and 4 bases from J; bases unmatched to any gene: 5. The germline V gene has CDR1 LGHNA and CDR2 YNFKEQ. CDR3: CASSPLAGGGTGELFF. DNA of the CDR3: TGTGCCAGCAGTCCACTAGCGGGGGGGGGCACCGGGGAGCTGTTTTTT.

There are a few counts of this clonotype. The chain has TRBV4-1 and TRBJ1-2, with a possible D match to TRBD1 (6 bases). This CDR3 region has 13 residues. With 6 bases removed from V and 3 bases from J, the gap between germline ends came to 11 bases. Germline-derived CDR1 and CDR2 are MGHRA and YSYEKL. CDR3 region: CASRRGTHYGYTF. The CDR3 nucleotides are TGCGCCAGCAGAAGGGGGACCCACTATGGCTACACCTTC.

This clonotype was seen a few times. The chain links TRBV4-1 to TRBJ2-7, with 10 bases matching TRBD1. The germline V gene has CDR1 MGHRA and CDR2 YSYEKL. V lost 2 bases and J lost 7; bases outside the gene matches: 11. This CDR3 region has 16 residues. The DNA of the CDR3 is TGCGCCAGCAGCCAATCGGACAGGGGGTACTACAATGAGCAGTACTTC. This translates into CASSQSDRGYYNEQYF.

J is TRBJ1-2 and V is TRBV29-1; tentatively, D is TRBD1 (6 bases). This CDR3 is built from 16 residues. CDR1 SQVTM and CDR2 ANQGSEA come from the germline V gene. Trimming removed 8 bases at V and 4 bases at J, with 26 bases between. The CDR3 DNA follows: TGCAGCACGTTGGCCTATACACAGGGAGGAAGCTATGGCTACACCTTC. As protein: CSTLAYTQGGSYGYTF.

This chain joins TRBV10-3 and TRBJ2-2; 11 bases fit TRBD2. The V gene's germline CDR1 is ENHRY and CDR2 SYGVKD. The CDR3 totals 14 residues. V lost 6 bases and J lost 3; bases outside the gene matches: 0. CDR3 nucleotides: TGTGCCATCAGGACTAGCGGGGACACCGGGGAGCTGTTTTTT. Amino acids: CAIRTSGDTGELFF.

This chain connects TRBV7-2 to TRBJ2-5; 11 nucleotides agree with TRBD2. The V and J ends lost 5 bases and 2 bases, in that order; junction bases with no gene match: 7. In germline, CDR1 is SGHTA, CDR2 FQGNSA. The CDR3 consists of 16 residues. The CDR3 loop reads CASSPSGGPPQETQYF. The CDR3 region has the DNA TGTGCCAGCAGCCCTAGCGGGGGGCCACCACAAGAGACCCAGTACTTC.

This clonotype was counted a few times. The chain couples TRBV6-5 to TRBJ2-3; no clear D gene. Germline CDR1 reads MNHEY; CDR2 reads SVGAGI. Trimming removed 10 bases at V and 2 bases at J, with 16 bases between. The CDR3 contains 14 residues. The DNA of the CDR3 is TGTGCCACGAGGACCACATTATACACAGATACGCAGTATTTT. Translated: CATRTTLYTDTQYF.

The chain links TRBV12-3 or TRBV12-4 to TRBJ2-1; 12 positions match TRBD2. V lost 5 bases and J lost 8; bases outside the gene matches: 10. The CDR3 runs 16 residues. The CDR3 sequence: CASSPRTSGKIDEQFF. The CDR3 nucleotides are TGTGCCAGCAGTCCCCGGACTAGCGGGAAGATCGATGAGCAGTTCTTC.

This clonotype was detected ten times or more. The rearrangement joins TRBV12-3 or TRBV12-4 to TRBJ1-5, with D unclear. The length of the CDR3 is 13 residues. With 6 bases removed from V and 7 bases from J, the gap between germline ends came to 13 bases. The CDR3 region has the DNA TGTGCCAGCAGACTCCTGGAAACCCAGCCCCAGCATTTT. This gives the protein CASRLLETQPQHF.

V usage is TRBV7-9 and J usage is TRBJ2-3, with a possible D match to TRBD2 (5 bases). With 5 bases removed from V and 4 bases from J, the gap between germline ends came to 13 bases. Germline lookup yields CDR1 SEHNR and CDR2 FQNEAQ (reference sequence). The CDR3 runs 14 residues. CDR3 amino acids: CASSAGEGPDTQYF. CDR3 nucleotide sequence: TGTGCCAGCAGCGCCGGCGAGGGCCCAGATACGCAGTATTTT.

The chain's CDR3 is CASSRKGGVNTEAFF. The CDR3 DNA sequence: TGTGCCAGCAGCCGTAAGGGGGGGGTCAACACTGAAGCTTTCTTT. The rearrangement joins TRBV12-3 or TRBV12-4 to TRBJ1-1; a weak D match, TRBD1 (6 bases). The V and J ends lost 6 bases and 2 bases respectively, with 16 bases between them. The CDR3 length is 15 residues.